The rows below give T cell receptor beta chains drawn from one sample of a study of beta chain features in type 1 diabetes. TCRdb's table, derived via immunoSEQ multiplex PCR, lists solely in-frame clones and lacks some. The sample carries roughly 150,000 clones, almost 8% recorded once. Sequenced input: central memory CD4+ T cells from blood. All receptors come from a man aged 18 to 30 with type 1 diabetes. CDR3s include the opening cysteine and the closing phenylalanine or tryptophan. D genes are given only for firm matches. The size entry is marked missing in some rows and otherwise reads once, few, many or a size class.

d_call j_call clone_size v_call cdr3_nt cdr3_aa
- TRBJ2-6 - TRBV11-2 TGTGCCATTGCGGGATTTACTGGGGCCAACGTCCTGACTTTC CAIAGFTGANVLTF
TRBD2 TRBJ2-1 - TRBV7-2 TGTGCCAGCAGCCCTCTAGCGGCCTACAATGAGCAGTTCTTC CASSPLAAYNEQFF
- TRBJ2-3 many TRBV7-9 TGTGCCAGCAGCCCAGCGAGCACAGATACGCAGTATTTT CASSPASTDTQYF
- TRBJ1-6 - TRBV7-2 TGTGCCAGCAGCCTCGAGCCGCGCTATTCACCCCTCCACTTT CASSLEPRYSPLHF
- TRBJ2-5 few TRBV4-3 TGCGCCAGCAGCCAAGTTAACCAAGAGACCCAGTACTTC CASSQVNQETQYF
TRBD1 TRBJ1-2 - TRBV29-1 TGCAGCGTTGGAGGACAGGGATATGGCTACACCTTC CSVGGQGYGYTF
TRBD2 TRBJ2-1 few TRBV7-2 TGTGCCAGCAGCACGAGAGAGCGGGATGCACAGTTCTTC CASSTRERDAQFF
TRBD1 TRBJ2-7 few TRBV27 TGTGCCAGCAGTTTCTACAGGGGCGATTTTCCAACCTACGAGCAGTACTTC CASSFYRGDFPTYEQYF
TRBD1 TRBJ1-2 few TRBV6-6 TGTGCCAGCAGTTACTCTAGTACAGGGGGCAGCTATGGCTACACCTTC CASSYSSTGGSYGYTF
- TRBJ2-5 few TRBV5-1 TGCGCCAGCAGCTTGGGACTAGGGCAAGAGACCCAGTACTTC CASSLGLGQETQYF
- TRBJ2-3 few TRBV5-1 TGCGCCAGCAGCTTGGGATCCCTAGCGAAGCGCACAGATACGCAGTATTTT CASSLGSLAKRTDTQYF
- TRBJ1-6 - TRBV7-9 TGTGCCAGCAGCTTAGAGGACAGTAGTAATTCACCCCTCCACTTT CASSLEDSSNSPLHF
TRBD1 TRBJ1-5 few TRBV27 TGTGCCAGCCGTACTCGGACAGGGGTTGGTCAGCCCCAGCATTTT CASRTRTGVGQPQHF
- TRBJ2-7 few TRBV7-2 TGTGCCAGCAGCTTGACAGCGAACTACGAGCAGTACTTC CASSLTANYEQYF
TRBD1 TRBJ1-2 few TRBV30 TGTGCCTGGAGTGCTACGGGAACCGGGACAGGAAACGTAGGCCGCTATGGCTACACCTTC CAWSATGTGTGNVGRYGYTF
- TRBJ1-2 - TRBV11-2 TGTGCCAGCAGCCCCTCGGCCGGGCAGGGGTATGGCTACACCTTC CASSPSAGQGYGYTF
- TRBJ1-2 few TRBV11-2 - CASSFFGEPNYGYTF
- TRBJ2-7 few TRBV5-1 TGCGCCAGCAGCTTGGGGGGACTTAAAGACTCCTACGAGCAGTACTTC CASSLGGLKDSYEQYF
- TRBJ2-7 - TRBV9 TGTGCCAGCAGCCCAAGGGCAGGGGGGCTCGAGCAGTACTTC CASSPRAGGLEQYF
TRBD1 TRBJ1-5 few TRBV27 TGTGCCAGCAGCGGCTCGCAGGGACAGGCCGGGCAGCCCCAGCATTTT CASSGSQGQAGQPQHF
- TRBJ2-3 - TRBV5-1 TGCGCCAGCAGCTTGGAACAGGGTTTGTCAGATACGCAGTATTTT CASSLEQGLSDTQYF
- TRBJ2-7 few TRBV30 TGTGCCTGGGCTCGAGGAAGCTACGAGCAGTACTTC CAWARGSYEQYF
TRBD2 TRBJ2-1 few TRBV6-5 TGTGCCAGCAGACCTCTAGCGGGAGGTAACAATGAGCAGTTCTTC CASRPLAGGNNEQFF
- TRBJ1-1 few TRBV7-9 TGTGCCAGCAGCCCGACCCCCCCGGGAGCCCTTGAAGCTTTCTTT CASSPTPPGALEAFF
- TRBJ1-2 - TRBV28 TGTGCCACCCTGAACTGGGCCCAGTCCGATAACTATGGCTACACCTTC CATLNWAQSDNYGYTF
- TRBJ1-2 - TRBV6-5 TGTGCCAGCAGTTACTCCTTAGCGGGCGCCGACTATGGCTACACCTTC CASSYSLAGADYGYTF
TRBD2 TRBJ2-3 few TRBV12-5 TGTGCTAGTGGTCTCGGGACTAGCGGACGCACAGATACGCAGTATTTT CASGLGTSGRTDTQYF
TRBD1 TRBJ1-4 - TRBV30 TGTGCCTGGAAACACAGGGGTAATGAAAAACTGTTTTTT CAWKHRGNEKLFF
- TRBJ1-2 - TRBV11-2 TGTGCCAGCAGCTTAGATGCTGAGGCCGGCACCTTC CASSLDAEAGTF
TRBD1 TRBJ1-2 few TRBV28 TGTGCCAGCAGGCCAGGGGGCGGCGACAACTATGGCTACACCTTC CASRPGGGDNYGYTF
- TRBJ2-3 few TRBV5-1 TGCGCCAGTGATTCGGGTGAAAACACAGATACGCAGTATTTT CASDSGENTDTQYF
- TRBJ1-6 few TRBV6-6 TGTGCCAGCAGTCGTCCCGCAGCGGGGGATTCACCCCTCCACTTT CASSRPAAGDSPLHF
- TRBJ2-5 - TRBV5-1 TGCGCCAGCAGCTTTTCAGGGCATCAAGAGACCCAGTACTTC CASSFSGHQETQYF
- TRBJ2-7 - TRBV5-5 TGTGCCAGCAGCCCACCGGTCCTCTACGAGCAGTACTTC CASSPPVLYEQYF
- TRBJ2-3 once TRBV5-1 TGCGCCAGCAGCTCACCGGACAGTACAGATACGCAGTATTTT CASSSPDSTDTQYF
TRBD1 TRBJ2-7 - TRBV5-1 TGCGCCAGCAGCTTCCAAAGGACAGGTACCTACGAGCAGTACTTC CASSFQRTGTYEQYF
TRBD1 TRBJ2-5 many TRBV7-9 TGTGCCAGCAGCTTAGCACCGGCAACAGGGGCTGGGTCCCAGTACTTC CASSLAPATGAGSQYF
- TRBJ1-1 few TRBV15 TGTGCCACCAGTTACGGGGTTAACACTGAAGCTTTCTTT CATSYGVNTEAFF
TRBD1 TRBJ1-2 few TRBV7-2 TGTGCCAGCAGCTTGGATGGACAGGGACGGGGTGGCTACACCTTC CASSLDGQGRGGYTF
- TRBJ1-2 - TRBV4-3 TGCGCCAGCAGCCAAAACACAGAAGGCAGGGTGTACTATGGCTACACCTTC CASSQNTEGRVYYGYTF
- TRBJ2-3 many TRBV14 TGTGCCAGCAGCCAGGACTGGAGTGTAGATACGCAGTATTTT CASSQDWSVDTQYF
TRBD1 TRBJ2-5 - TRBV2 TGTGCCGCCCGGGACAGGGGAAGTGTGCAGTACTTC CAARDRGSVQYF
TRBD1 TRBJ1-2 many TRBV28 TGTGCCAGCATGTGGCCAGGGGGCGGGGGCTACACCTTC CASMWPGGGGYTF
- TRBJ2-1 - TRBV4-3 TGCGCCAGCAGCCAAGATCACAGGGTCAATCATGAGCAGTTCTTC CASSQDHRVNHEQFF
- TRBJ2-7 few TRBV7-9 TGTGCCAGCAGCTCAACAGGGAACCCCTACGAGCAGTACTTC CASSSTGNPYEQYF
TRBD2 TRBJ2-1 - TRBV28 TGTGCCAGCAGTTATAAAAATAGCGGGGAGCAGTTCTTC CASSYKNSGEQFF
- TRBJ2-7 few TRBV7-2 TGTGCCGTATCTACAGACGACTACGAGCAGTACTTC CAVSTDDYEQYF
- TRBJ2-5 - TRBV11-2 TGTGCCAGCAGCCGTACAGGGAATCAAGAGACCCAGTACTTC CASSRTGNQETQYF
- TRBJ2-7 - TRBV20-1 TGCAGTGGCCCGAGCCCCGTCGAGCAGTACTTC CSGPSPVEQYF
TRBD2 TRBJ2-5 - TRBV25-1 TGTGCCAGCAGTGAATTCGCTAGCGGAAACCAAGAGACCCAGTACTTC CASSEFASGNQETQYF
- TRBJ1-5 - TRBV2 TGTGCCAGCTTCCCGGGGGAGGGGGGTAAGCCCCAGCATTTT CASFPGEGGKPQHF